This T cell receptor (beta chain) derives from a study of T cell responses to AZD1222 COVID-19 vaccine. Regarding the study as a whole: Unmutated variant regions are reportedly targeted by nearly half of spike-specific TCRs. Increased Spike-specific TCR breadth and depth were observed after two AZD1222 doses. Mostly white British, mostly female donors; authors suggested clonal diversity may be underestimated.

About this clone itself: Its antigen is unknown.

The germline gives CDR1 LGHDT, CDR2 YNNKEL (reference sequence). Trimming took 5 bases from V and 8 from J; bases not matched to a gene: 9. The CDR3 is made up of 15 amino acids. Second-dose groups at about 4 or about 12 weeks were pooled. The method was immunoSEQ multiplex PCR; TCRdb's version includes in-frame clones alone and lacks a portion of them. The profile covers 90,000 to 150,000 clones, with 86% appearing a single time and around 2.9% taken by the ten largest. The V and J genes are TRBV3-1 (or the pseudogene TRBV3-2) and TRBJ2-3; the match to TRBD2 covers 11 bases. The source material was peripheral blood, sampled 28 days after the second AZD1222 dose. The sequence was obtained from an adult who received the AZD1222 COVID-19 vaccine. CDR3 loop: CASSGGIAGGPTQYF. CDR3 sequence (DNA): TGTGCCAGCAGCGGAGGGATAGCGGGGGGGCCTACGCAGTATTTT.